This T cell receptor beta chain was captured by sequencing in a study of Ad26.COV2.S vaccination and SARS-CoV-2 variants. Study-wide background: Ad26.COV2.S, an intramuscular injection, was given once or twice 56 days apart.

Trimming removed 5 bases from V and 0 bases from J, with 11 bases in between. The germline gives CDR1 SGHTA, CDR2 FQGTGA. The CDR3 loop spans 15 amino acids. As to treatment: 15 to 20 received Ad26.COV2.S at low or high dose, single or two shots; several received placebo; per-sample allocation not given. Samples were taken on day 63 after the first vaccine or placebo injection. The assay was immunoSEQ multiplex PCR, and TCRdb's table has in-frame clones only and misses some. The sample lists approximately 480,000 clones, about 83% occurring once. The chain employs TRBV7-3 and TRBJ2-1, with D hard to call. This specimen was peripheral blood, taken in a trial of Ad26.COV2.S vaccine versus placebo. The sequence derives from a person between 18 and 65 years old who received the Ad26.COV2.S COVID-19 vaccine or a placebo. The DNA of the CDR3 is TGTGCCAGCAGCATCGCAGGTAGCTCCTACAATGAGCAGTTCTTC. Protein sequence: CASSIAGSSYNEQFF.